The rows below give T cell receptor beta chains drawn from one sample of a study of shared clonotypes between healthy human individuals. The table came from immunoSEQ multiplex PCR; TCRdb's copy has only in-frame clones and leaves some out. The data show over a million clones, approximately 98.5% seen once. Material: naive CD4+ T cells sorted from blood. The origin of the receptors is a man younger than 45 in good health. The CDR3 runs from the conserved cysteine through the conserved F or W. Not every row has a clone size; where given, it reads once, few, many or a size class.

V gene: TRBV18
clone size: -
CDR3 protein: CASSPGSNQPQHF

V gene: TRBV2
clone size: -
CDR3 protein: CASSEVIEQFF

V gene: TRBV9
clone size: -
CDR3 protein: CASSVASNYEQYF

V gene: TRBV18
clone size: -
CDR3 protein: CASSPWDDSYEQYF

V gene: TRBV28
clone size: -
CDR3 protein: CASSSIKQGAIYGYTF

V gene: TRBV6-5
clone size: few
CDR3 protein: CASSYGTGISYEQYF

V gene: TRBV25-1
clone size: -
CDR3 protein: CASSESRTASPTNEKLFF

V gene: TRBV9
clone size: -
CDR3 protein: CASSAGLAASSYNEQFF

V gene: TRBV5-4
clone size: -
CDR3 protein: CASSLDQTYEQYF

V gene: TRBV5-1
clone size: -
CDR3 protein: CASSSGQGGSWQETQYF

V gene: TRBV5-1
clone size: -
CDR3 protein: CASSLGDRATDTQYF

V gene: TRBV10-3
clone size: -
CDR3 protein: CAISVVGGDQPQHF

V gene: TRBV5-1
clone size: -
CDR3 protein: CASSLAGRVAAGELFF

V gene: TRBV7-9
clone size: once
CDR3 protein: CASSLRDRGKRTGANVLTF

V gene: TRBV28
clone size: -
CDR3 protein: CASTAGRQPQHF

V gene: TRBV7-2
clone size: -
CDR3 protein: CASSSSGVAYEQYF

V gene: TRBV7-2
clone size: once
CDR3 protein: CASSPPGLAGGKGYEQFF